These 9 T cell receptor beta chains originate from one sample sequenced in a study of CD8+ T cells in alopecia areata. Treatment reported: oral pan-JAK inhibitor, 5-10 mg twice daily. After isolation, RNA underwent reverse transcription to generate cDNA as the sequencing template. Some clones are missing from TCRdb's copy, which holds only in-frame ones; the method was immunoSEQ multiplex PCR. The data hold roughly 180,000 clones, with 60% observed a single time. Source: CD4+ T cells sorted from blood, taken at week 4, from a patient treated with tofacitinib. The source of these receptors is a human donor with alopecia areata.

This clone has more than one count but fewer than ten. CDR3 in DNA: TGTGCCAGCAGCTTACTCCAGGGGCTCACTGAAGCTTTCTTT. Translation gives CASSLLQGLTEAFF. The rearrangement joins TRBV7-2 to TRBJ1-1; weak D call: TRBD1 (6 bases). V gave up 2 bases and J gave up 4 bases, with 11 bases separating them. The CDR3 has 14 residues. CDR1 and CDR2 (germline): SGHTA, FQGNSA. The full variable domain, completed using reference TRBV7-2 and TRBJ1-1, is GAGVSQSPSNKVTEKGKDVELRCDPISGHTALYWYRQSLGQGLEFLIYFQGNSAPDKSGLPSDRFSAERTGGSVSTLTIQRTQQEDSAVYLCASSLLQGLTEAFFGQGTRLTVV.

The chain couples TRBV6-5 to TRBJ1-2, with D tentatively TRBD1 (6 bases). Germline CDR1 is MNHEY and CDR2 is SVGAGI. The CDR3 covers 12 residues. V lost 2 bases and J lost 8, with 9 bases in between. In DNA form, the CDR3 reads TGTGCCAGCAGTTACAACAGGGCGGGCTACACCTTC. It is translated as CASSYNRAGYTF.

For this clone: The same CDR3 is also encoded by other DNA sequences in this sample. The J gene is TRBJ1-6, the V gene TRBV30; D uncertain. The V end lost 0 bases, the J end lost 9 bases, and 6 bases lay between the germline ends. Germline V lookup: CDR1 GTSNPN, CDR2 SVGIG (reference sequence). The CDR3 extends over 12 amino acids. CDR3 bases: TGTGCCTGGAGTGTACTAAGTTCACCCCTCCACTTT. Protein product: CAWSVLSSPLHF.

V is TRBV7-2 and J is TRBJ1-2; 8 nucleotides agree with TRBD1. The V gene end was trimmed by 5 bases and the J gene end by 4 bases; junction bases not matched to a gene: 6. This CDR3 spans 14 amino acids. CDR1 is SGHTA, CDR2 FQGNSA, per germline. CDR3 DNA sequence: TGTGCCAGCAGCCCCCGGACAGGGACCTATGGCTACACCTTC. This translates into CASSPRTGTYGYTF. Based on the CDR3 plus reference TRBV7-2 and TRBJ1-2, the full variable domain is GAGVSQSPSNKVTEKGKDVELRCDPISGHTALYWYRQSLGQGLEFLIYFQGNSAPDKSGLPSDRFSAERTGGSVSTLTIQRTQQEDSAVYLCASSPRTGTYGYTFGSGTRLTVV.

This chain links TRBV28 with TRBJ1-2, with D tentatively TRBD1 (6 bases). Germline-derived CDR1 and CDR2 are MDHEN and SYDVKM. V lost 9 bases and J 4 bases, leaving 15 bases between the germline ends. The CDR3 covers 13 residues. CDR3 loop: CARILGGCYGYTF. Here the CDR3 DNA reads TGTGCCAGGATCCTAGGGGGTTGCTATGGCTACACCTTC.

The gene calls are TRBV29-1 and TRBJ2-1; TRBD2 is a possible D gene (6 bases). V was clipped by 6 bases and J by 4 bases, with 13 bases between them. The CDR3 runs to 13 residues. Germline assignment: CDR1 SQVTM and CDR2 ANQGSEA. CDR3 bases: TGCAGCGTGCGCGGCCGGGAGTACAATGAGCAGTTCTTC. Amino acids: CSVRGREYNEQFF.

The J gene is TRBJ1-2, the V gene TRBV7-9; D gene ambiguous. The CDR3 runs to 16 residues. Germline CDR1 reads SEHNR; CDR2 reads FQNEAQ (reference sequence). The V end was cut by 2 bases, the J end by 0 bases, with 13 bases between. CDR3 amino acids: CASSLSNPGSNYGYTF. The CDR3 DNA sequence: TGTGCCAGCAGCTTAAGCAATCCCGGGTCTAACTATGGCTACACCTTC.

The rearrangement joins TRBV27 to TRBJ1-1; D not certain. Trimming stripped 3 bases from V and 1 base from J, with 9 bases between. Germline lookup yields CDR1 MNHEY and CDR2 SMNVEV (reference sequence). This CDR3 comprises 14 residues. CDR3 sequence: CASSFIPRNTEAFF. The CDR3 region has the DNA TGTGCCAGCAGTTTTATCCCCAGGAACACTGAAGCTTTCTTT.

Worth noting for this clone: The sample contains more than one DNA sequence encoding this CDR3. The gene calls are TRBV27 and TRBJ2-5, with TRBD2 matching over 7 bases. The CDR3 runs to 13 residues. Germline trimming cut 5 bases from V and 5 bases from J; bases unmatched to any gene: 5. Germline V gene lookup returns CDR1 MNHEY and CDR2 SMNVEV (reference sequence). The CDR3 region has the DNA TGTGCCAGCAGTCTTCGGGGAGGGGAGACCCAGTACTTC. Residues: CASSLRGGETQYF.